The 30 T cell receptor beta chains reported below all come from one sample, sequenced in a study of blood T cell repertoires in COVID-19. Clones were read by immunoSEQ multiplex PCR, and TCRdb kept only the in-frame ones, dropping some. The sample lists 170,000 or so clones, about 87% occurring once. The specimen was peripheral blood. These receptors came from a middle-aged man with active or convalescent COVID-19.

The CDR3 here is CATCPGQGSPLHF. CDR3 nucleotides: TGTGCCACATGCCCGGGACAGGGTTCACCCCTCCACTTT. This chain joins TRBV12-5 and TRBJ1-6, with TRBD1 identical over 9 bases. The CDR3 runs 13 residues. In germline, CDR1 is LGHNT, CDR2 FRNRAP. Full variable domain (outside the CDR3, taken from reference TRBV12-5 and TRBJ1-6): DARVTQTPRHKVTEMGQEVTMRCQPILGHNTVFWYRQTMMQGLELLAYFRNRAPLDDSGMPKDRFSAEMPDATLATLKIQPSEPRDSAVYFCATCPGQGSPLHFGNGTRLTVT.

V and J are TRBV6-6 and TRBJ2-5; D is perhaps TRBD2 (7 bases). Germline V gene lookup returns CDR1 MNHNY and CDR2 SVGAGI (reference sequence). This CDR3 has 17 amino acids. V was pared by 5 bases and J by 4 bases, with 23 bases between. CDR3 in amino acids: CASSLGGVKGGRETQYF. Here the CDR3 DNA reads TGTGCCAGCAGTCTGGGGGGGGTCAAAGGGGGGAGAGAGACCCAGTACTTC.

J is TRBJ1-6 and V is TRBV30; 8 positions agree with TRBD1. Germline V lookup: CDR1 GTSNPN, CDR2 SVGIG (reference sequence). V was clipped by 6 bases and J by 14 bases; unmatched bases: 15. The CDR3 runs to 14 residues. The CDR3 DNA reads TGTGCCTGCTTTCCCCGGGACAGGCCCGTCACCCTCCACTTT. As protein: CACFPRDRPVTLHF.

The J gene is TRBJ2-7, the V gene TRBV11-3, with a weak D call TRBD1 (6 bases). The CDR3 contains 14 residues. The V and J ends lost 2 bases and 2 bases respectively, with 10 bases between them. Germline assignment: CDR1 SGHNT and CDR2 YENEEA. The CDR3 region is CASSLQGSAYEQYF. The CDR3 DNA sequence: TGTGCCAGCAGCTTACAGGGGTCTGCCTACGAGCAGTACTTC.

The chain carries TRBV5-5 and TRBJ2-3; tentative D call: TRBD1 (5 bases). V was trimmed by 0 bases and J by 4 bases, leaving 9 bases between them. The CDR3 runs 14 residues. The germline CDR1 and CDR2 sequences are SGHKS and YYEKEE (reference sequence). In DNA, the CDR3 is TGTGCCAGCAGCTTGGCAACAGGTTCAGATACGCAGTATTTT. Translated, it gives CASSLATGSDTQYF.

The CDR3 here is CASSIDPSSSYNSPLHF. CDR3 DNA sequence: TGTGCCAGTAGTATAGATCCGTCGAGCTCCTATAATTCACCCCTCCACTTT. The chain uses TRBV19 and TRBJ1-6; no clear D. CDR1 is LNHDA, CDR2 SQIVND, per germline (reference sequence). The CDR3 contains 17 residues. Deletions cut 0 bases from V and 0 bases from J, with 9 bases between.

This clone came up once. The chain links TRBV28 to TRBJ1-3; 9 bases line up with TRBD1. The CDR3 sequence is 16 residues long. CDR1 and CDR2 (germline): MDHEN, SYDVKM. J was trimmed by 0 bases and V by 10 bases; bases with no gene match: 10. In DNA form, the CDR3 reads TGTGCCACCCCGCGACAGGGGGGGGACTCTGGAAACACCATATATTTT. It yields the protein CATPRQGGDSGNTIYF.

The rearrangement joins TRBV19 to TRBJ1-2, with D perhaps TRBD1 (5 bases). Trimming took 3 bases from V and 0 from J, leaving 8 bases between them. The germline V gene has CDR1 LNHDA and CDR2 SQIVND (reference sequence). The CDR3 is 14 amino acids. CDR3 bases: TGTGCCAGTAGTATGGGGCAGACTAACTATGGCTACACCTTC. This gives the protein CASSMGQTNYGYTF.

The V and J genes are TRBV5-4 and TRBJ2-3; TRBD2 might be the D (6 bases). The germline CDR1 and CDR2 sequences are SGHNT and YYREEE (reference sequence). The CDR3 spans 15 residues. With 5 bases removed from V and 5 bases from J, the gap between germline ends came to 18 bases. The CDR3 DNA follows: TGTGCCAGCAGTCCCGGGACTCCCCTCTTAGATACGCAGTATTTT. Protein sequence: CASSPGTPLLDTQYF.

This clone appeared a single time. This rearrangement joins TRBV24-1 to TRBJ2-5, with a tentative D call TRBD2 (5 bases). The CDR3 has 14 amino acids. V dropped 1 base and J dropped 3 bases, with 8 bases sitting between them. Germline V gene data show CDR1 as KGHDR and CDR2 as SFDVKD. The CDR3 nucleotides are TGTGCCACCAGTGATTTCGGGATTGAAGAGACCCAGTACTTC. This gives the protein CATSDFGIEETQYF.

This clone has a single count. This CDR3 is CASRGVQGYEEQYF. CDR3 in DNA: TGTGCCAGCAGAGGAGTCCAGGGTTACGAAGAGCAGTACTTC. The chain employs TRBV28 and TRBJ2-7; D is perhaps TRBD1 (5 bases). This CDR3 is built from 14 residues. Germline assignment: CDR1 MDHEN and CDR2 SYDVKM. V was shortened by 6 bases and J by 7 bases, with 19 bases between the two germline ends.

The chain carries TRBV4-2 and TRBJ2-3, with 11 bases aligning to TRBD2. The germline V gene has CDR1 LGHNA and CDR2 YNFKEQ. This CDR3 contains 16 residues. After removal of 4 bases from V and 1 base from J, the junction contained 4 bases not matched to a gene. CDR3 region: CASSRLLAGGTDTQYF. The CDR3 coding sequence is TGTGCCAGCAGCCGCCTACTAGCGGGGGGCACAGATACGCAGTATTTT.

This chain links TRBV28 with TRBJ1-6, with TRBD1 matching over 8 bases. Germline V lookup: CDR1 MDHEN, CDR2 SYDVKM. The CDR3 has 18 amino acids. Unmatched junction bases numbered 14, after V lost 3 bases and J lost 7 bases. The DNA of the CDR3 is TGTGCCAGCAGTTTCCCCGCCACGCACAGGGGGAGGAATTCACCCCTCCACTTT. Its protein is CASSFPATHRGRNSPLHF.

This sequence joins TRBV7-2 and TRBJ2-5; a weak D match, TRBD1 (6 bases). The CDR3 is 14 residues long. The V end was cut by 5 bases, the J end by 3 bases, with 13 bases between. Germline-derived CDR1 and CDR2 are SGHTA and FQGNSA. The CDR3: CASSLSGQKETQYF. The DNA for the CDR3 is TGTGCCAGCAGCCTAAGCGGACAGAAAGAGACCCAGTACTTC.

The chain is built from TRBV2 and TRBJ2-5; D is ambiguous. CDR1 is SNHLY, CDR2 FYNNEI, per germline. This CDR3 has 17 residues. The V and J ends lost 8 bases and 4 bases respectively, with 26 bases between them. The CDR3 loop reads CASPRNTPGTQRETQYF. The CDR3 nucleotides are TGTGCCAGCCCTAGAAATACCCCCGGAACCCAGCGAGAGACCCAGTACTTC.

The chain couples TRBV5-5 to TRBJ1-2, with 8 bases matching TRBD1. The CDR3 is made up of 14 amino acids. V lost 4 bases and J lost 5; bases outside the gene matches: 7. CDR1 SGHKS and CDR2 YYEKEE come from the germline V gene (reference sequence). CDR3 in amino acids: CASSAGTGVYGYTF. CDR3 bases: TGTGCCAGCAGCGCCGGGACAGGAGTTTATGGCTACACCTTC. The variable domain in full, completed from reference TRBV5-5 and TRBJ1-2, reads DAGVTQSPTHLIKTRGQQVTLRCSPISGHKSVSWYQQVLGQGPQFIFQYYEKEERGRGNFPDRFSARQFPNYSSELNVNALLLGDSALYLCASSAGTGVYGYTFGSGTRLTVV.

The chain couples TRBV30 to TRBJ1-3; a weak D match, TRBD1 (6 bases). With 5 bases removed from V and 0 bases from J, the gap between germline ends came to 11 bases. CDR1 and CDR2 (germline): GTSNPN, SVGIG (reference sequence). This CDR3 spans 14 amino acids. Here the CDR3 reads CAWARGFSGNTIYF. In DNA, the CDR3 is TGTGCCTGGGCCAGGGGCTTCTCTGGAAACACCATATATTTT.

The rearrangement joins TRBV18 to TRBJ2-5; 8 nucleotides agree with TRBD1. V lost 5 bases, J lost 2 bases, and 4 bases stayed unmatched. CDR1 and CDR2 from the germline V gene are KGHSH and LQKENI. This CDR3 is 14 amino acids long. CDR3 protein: CASSTRTGQETQYF. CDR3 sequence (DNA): TGTGCCAGCTCAACCAGGACAGGGCAAGAGACCCAGTACTTC. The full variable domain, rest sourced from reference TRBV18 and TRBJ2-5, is NAGVMQNPRHLVRRRGQEARLRCSPMKGHSHVYWYRQLPEEGLKFMVYLQKENIIDESGMPKERFSAEFPKEGPSILRIQQVVRGDSAAYFCASSTRTGQETQYFGPGTRLLVL.

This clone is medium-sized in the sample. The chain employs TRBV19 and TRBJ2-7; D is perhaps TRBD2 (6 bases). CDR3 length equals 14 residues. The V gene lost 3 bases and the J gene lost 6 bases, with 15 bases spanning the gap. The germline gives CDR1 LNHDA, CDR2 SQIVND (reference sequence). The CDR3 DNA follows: TGTGCCAGTAGTATTAGTTGGGGGGTCGGCGAGCAGTACTTC. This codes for CASSISWGVGEQYF.

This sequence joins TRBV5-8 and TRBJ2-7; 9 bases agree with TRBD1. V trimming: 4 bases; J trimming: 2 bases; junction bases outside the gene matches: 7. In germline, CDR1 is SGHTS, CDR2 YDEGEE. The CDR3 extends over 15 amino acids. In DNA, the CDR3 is TGTGCCAGCAGCCTACAGGGGGCGAGCACCTACGAGCAGTACTTC. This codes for CASSLQGASTYEQYF.

The CDR3 protein is CASSLWISGQGNEKLFF. CDR3 nucleotide sequence: TGTGCCAGCAGCTTATGGATATCGGGACAGGGGAATGAAAAACTGTTTTTT. This chain joins TRBV7-9 and TRBJ1-4, with TRBD1 matching over 10 bases. The CDR3 sequence is 17 residues long. Germline V CDR1 and CDR2: SEHNR, FQNEAQ (reference sequence). The ends lost 2 bases at V and 5 bases at J; junction bases unmatched: 8.

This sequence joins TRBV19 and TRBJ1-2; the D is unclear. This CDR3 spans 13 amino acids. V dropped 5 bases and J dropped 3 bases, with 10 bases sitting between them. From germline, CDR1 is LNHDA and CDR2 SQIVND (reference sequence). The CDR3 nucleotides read TGTGCCAGTAGTTGGGCGGGCGACTATGGCTACACCTTC. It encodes CASSWAGDYGYTF. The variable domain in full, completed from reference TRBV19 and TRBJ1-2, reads DGGITQSPKYLFRKEGQNVTLSCEQNLNHDAMYWYRQDPGQGLRLIYYSQIVNDFQKGDIAEGYSVSREKKESFPLTVTSAQKNPTAFYLCASSWAGDYGYTFGSGTRLTVV.

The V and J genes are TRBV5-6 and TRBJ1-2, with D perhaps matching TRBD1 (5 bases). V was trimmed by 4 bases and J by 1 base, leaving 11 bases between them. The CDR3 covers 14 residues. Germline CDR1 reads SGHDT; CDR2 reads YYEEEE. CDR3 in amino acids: CASSPRGVNYGYTF. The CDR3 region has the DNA TGTGCCAGCAGCCCCCGGGGGGTTAACTATGGCTACACCTTC.

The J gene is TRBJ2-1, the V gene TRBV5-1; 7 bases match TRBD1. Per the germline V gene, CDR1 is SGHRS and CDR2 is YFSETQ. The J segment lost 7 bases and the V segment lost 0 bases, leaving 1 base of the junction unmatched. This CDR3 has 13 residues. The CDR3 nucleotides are TGCGCCAGCAGCTTGGGGGGACAGAATGAGCAGTTCTTC. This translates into CASSLGGQNEQFF.

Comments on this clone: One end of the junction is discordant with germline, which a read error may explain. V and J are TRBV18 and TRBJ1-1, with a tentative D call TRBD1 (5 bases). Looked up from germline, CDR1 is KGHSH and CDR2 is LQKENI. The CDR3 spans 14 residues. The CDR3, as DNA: TGTGCCAGCTCCCCACAGGAGGTGAACACTGAAGCTTTCTTT. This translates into CASSPQEVNTEAFF.

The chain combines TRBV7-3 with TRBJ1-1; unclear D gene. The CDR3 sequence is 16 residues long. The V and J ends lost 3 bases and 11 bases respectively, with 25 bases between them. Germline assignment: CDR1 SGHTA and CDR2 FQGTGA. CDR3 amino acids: CASSFRFRLGSSAAFF. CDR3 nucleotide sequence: TGTGCCAGCAGCTTTCGATTCCGCCTAGGTTCTTCCGCGGCTTTCTTT.

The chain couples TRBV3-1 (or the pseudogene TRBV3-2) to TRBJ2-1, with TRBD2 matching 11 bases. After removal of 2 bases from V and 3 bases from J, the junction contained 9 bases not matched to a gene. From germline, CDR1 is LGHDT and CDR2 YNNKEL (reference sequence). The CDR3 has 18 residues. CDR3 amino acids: CASSQSNSGGDRYNEQFF. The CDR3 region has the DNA TGTGCCAGCAGCCAAAGTAATAGCGGGGGGGATCGCTACAATGAGCAGTTCTTC.

This CDR3 reads CASSHDRAAEAFF. The CDR3 DNA sequence: TGTGCCAGCAGCCACGACAGGGCCGCTGAAGCTTTCTTT. The rearrangement joins TRBV4-2 to TRBJ1-1, with 7 bases that match TRBD1. The CDR3 is 13 amino acids. The ends lost 3 bases at V and 6 bases at J; junction bases unmatched: 4. Germline V gives CDR1 LGHNA, CDR2 YNFKEQ.

CDR3 nucleotide sequence: TGTGCCAGCTCACCCCCGGGGGAGACCCTCCACTTT. It encodes CASSPPGETLHF. The gene calls are TRBV18 and TRBJ1-6; a possible D gene is TRBD1 (5 bases). This CDR3 contains 12 residues. Trimming cost V 3 bases and J 14 bases, with 11 bases left between them. The germline V gene encodes CDR1 KGHSH and CDR2 LQKENI.

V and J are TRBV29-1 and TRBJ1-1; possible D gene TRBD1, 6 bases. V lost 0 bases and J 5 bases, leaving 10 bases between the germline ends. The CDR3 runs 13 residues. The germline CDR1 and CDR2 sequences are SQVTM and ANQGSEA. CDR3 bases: TGCAGCGTTGAAGACAGGGGAGAAACTGAAGCTTTCTTT. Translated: CSVEDRGETEAFF.